This T cell receptor (beta chain) was sequenced for a study of blood T cell repertoires in COVID-19. Overall study context: The origin of the acute and convalescent COVID-19 samples was the United States, Italy and Spain.

This clone has just one count. Using immunoSEQ multiplex PCR, the repertoire was profiled, and TCRdb retains in-frame clones only, with some absent. Here the sample spans about 140,000 clones, approximately 80% being singletons. The sequenced material came from peripheral blood. This receptor was identified in a man aged 55-75 years with active or convalescent COVID-19.

The CDR3 loop is CASRRSGRENNEQFF. The CDR3 DNA sequence: TGTGCCAGCAGAAGGAGCGGGAGGGAGAACAATGAGCAGTTCTTC. The chain combines TRBV11-3 with TRBJ2-1; 10 bases agree with TRBD2. V lost 6 bases and J lost 5; bases outside the gene matches: 7. The CDR3 loop spans 15 amino acids. Germline CDR1 and CDR2: SGHNT and YENEEA.